This TCR beta chain was identified in a study of shared clonotypes between healthy human individuals (TCRdb year 2020). At the level of the whole study: Two women and a few men aged 18 to 49 years were included in the cohort. For each donor, CD4 naive and CD4 memory were each given three plates, CD8 naive was given two plates, and CD8 memory was given one plate. To estimate repertoire size and how much clonotypes are shared between individuals, the study performed deep sequencing of blood TCR repertoires from about 5 healthy adults. To increase sequencing depth and limit assay-specific biases, TCR repertoire library preparation and sequencing were carried out by different laboratories using diverse techniques. Leukapheresis yielded between about 0.85 and 9.5 billion PBMCs per donor.

From V the trimming removes 5 bases and from J it removes 2 bases, while the gene matches leave 5 bases of the junction unaccounted for. Inclusive of the bounding cysteine and phenylalanine, the CDR3 is 14 residues long. Only the CDR3 region is kept as DNA, spanning 42 bases read in frame from base 1. CDR1 and CDR2 are read off the germline V gene (reference sequence) as MNHEY and SMNVEV. On this clone: Its specific antigen is unknown. No base quality values were provided; no much bigger clone lies one nucleotide off.

TCR CDR3 regions were amplified from genomic DNA by multiplex PCR using the deep immunoSEQ assay. For each cell subset, the extracted genomic DNA was distributed evenly across all wells of several immunoSEQ 96-well plates, and each plate served as one replicate. Each replicate PCR for sorted subsets received about 210 ng genomic DNA, equal to roughly 33,000 T cell genomes. Purified libraries were measured with a Qubit 3.0 fluorometer, size-checked on a Bioanalyzer 2100, and measured again with the KAPA Library Quantification kit. Every immunoSEQ 96-well plate was sequenced on a dedicated single-read 150-cycle Illumina NextSeq 550 flow cell. The original methods were these. Because the immunoSEQ output included only junctional sequences and no quality scores, the filtering could not be the same as the filtering used for full-length reads. Sequences were annotated with PyIR, a Python wrapper for IgBLAST v1.9, using IMGT germline references to assign V/J genes and CDR3. Reads were filtered out if the reads had weak V/J assignments (E-value above 1e-6), no CDR3, stop codons, out-of-frame junctions, or ambiguous translated residues. V3J clonotypes were defined as sequences sharing an identical inferred V gene, J gene, and CDR3 amino acid sequence. To compute the percentage overlap between repertoires, the number of shared unique clonotypes was divided by the size of the smaller repertoire. Repertoire richness was assessed with RTK rarefaction, the Chao1 estimator, and Recon v2.1 estimates of unobserved clonotypes. Generation probabilities for all TCRbeta clonotypes obtained by the gDNA method from a handful of donors were computed using OLGA. The table comes from immuneACCESS by way of TCRdb, which keeps in-frame sequences with V and J called. Part of the clones is missing from these tables; in studies checked, under half for an unresolved V gene and the rest for unknown reasons. The D gene and trimming were derived from the DNA, and the V and J assignments and clone size from that table. The table for this sample lists about 2.5 million clones; around 90% of them were counted only once. Around 0.35% of the sample belongs to the ten largest clones.

Healthy HIV-negative adults with no recently reported acute infections or vaccinations were included as donors. Only Caucasian adults living in Nashville, Tennessee, USA were represented among the donors. Magnetic negative selection was used to enrich CD4+ T cells, after which naive cells were positively selected on CD45RA and the negative fraction became the memory subset. Blood was collected by leukapheresis, and PBMCs were isolated by Ficoll-Histopaque density gradient centrifugation and then cryopreserved in liquid nitrogen vapor phase. Purity and quantity of every magnetically sorted T cell population were checked by analytical flow cytometry. From each sorted fraction, genomic DNA was isolated and quantified by UV absorbance on a Nanodrop 2000c. Overall study outcomes, separate from this receptor: Naive subsets generally had larger estimated clonotype richness than memory subsets did. Sampling was restricted to blood, and TCR repertoires in tissue are likely to differ from TCR repertoires in blood. Because the study included a small number of donors, the genetic and exposure-history diversity represented was limited. Compared with non-shared clonotypes, clonotypes shared by all four sorted-subset donors had higher generation probabilities. Approximately 5% of naive CD4, more than 3% of naive CD8, 2.3% of memory CD4, and 0.35% to 0.4% of memory CD8 clonotypes were shared across several donors. Pairwise subsampling led to the expectation that sequencing depth would affect the degree of clonotype sharing among donors. Even with the large sequencing depth, rarefaction of the sorted-subset datasets indicated that sequencing was incomplete.

The rearranged chain carries TRBV27 and TRBJ2-5, with 7 middle bases fitting TRBD1. The receptor was derived from a man aged 18 to 29 in good health. Some clones in this sample may be carry-over from other donors' samples. The material sequenced was naive CD4+ T cells from PBMCs. The cell subset or site label here, explained by the study, means: CD45RA+ positively selected. This receptor has the CDR3 CASSPRGLQETQYF. The nucleotides are TGTGCCAGCAGTCCGAGGGGGCTTCAAGAGACCCAGTACTTC.